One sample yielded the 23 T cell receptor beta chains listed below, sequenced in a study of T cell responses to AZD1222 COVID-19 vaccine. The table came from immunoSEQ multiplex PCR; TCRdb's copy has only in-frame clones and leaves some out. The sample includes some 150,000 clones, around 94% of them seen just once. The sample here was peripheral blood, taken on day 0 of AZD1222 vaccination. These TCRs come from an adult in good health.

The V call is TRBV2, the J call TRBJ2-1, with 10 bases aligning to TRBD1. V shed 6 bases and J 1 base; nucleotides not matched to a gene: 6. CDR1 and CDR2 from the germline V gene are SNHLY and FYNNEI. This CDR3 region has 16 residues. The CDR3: CASRVDRGRSYNEQFF. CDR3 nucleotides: TGTGCCAGCAGGGTCGACAGGGGGCGGTCCTACAATGAGCAGTTCTTC.

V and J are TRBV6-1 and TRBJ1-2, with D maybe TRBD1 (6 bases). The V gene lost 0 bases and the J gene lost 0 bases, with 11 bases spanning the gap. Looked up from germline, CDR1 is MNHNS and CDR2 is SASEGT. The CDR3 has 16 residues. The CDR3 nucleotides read TGTGCCAGCAGTGAAGCTTCAGGGGCAGCTAACTATGGCTACACCTTC. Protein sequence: CASSEASGAANYGYTF.

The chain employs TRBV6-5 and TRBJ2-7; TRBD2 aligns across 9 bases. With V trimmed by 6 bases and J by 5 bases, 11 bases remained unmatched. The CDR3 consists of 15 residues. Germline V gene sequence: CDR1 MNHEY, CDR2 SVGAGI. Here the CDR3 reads CASSPKAGGPDEQYF. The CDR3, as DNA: TGTGCCAGCAGCCCAAAAGCGGGAGGTCCGGACGAGCAGTACTTC.

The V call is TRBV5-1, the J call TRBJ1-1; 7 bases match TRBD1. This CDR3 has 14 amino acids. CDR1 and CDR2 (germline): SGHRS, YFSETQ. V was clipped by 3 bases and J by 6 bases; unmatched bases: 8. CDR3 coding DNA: TGCGCCAGCAGCTCAATACCCCAGGGGGCTGAAGCTTTCTTT. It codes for CASSSIPQGAEAFF.

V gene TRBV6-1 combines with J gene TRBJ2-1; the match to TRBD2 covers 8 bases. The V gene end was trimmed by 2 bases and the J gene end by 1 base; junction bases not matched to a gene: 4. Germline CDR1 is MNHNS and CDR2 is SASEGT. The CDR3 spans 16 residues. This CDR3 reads CASSETLAVSYNEQFF. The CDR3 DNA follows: TGTGCCAGCAGTGAAACACTAGCGGTGTCCTACAATGAGCAGTTCTTC.

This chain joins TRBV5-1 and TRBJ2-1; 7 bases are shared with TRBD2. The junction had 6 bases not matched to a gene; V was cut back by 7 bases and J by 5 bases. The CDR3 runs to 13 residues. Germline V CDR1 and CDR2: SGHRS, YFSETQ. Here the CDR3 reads CASGLVGHNEQFF. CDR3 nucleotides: TGCGCCAGCGGACTAGTGGGGCACAATGAGCAGTTCTTC.

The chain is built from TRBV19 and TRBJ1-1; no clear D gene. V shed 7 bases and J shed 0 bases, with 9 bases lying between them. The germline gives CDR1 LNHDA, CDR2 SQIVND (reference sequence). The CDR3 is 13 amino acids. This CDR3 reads CASNPGLNTEAFF. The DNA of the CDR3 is TGTGCCAGTAACCCAGGCCTGAACACTGAAGCTTTCTTT.

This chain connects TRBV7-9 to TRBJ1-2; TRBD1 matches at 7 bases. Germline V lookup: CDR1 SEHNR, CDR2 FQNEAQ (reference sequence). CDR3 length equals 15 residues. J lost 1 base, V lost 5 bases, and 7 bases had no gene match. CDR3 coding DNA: TGTGCCAGCAGCGCCAGACAGGGAGTTAACTATGGCTACACCTTC. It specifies CASSARQGVNYGYTF.

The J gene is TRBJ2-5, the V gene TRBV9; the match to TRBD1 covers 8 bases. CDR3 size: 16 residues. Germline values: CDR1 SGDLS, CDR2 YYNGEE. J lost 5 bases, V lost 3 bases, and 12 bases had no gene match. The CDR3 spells CASSGAHLTGEETQYF. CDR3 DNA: TGTGCCAGCAGCGGAGCCCACCTGACAGGGGAGGAGACCCAGTACTTC.

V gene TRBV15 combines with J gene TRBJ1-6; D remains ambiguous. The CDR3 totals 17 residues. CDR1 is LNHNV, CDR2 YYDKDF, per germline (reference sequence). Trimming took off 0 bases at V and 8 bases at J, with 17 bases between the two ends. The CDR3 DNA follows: TGTGCCACCAGCAGAGATCTAGGACGGATGCTTGATTCACCCCTCCACTTT. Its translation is CATSRDLGRMLDSPLHF. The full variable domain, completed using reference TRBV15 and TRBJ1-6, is DAMVIQNPRYQVTQFGKPVTLSCSQTLNHNVMYWYQQKSSQAPKLLFHYYDKDFNNEADTPDNFQSRRPNTSFCFLDIRSPGLGDTAMYLCATSRDLGRMLDSPLHFGNGTRLTVT.

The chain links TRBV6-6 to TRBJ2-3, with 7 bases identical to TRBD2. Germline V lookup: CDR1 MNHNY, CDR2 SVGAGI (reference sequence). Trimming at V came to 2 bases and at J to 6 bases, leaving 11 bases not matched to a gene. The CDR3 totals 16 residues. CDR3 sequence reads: CASSYTLADPFDTQYF. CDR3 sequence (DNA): TGTGCCAGCAGTTACACGCTAGCGGATCCCTTCGATACGCAGTATTTT.

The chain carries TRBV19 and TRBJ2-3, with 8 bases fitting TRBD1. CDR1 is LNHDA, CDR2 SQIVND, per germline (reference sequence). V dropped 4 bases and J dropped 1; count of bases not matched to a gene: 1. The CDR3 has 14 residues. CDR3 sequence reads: CASSTTGGTDTQYF. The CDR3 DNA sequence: TGTGCCAGTAGTACGACAGGGGGCACAGATACGCAGTATTTT.

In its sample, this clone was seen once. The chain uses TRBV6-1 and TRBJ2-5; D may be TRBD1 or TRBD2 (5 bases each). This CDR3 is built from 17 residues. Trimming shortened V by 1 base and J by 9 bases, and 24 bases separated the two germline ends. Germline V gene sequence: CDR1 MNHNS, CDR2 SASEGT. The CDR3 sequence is CASSEVPRTGLSGSQYF. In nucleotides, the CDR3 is TGTGCCAGCAGTGAAGTGCCCCGCACAGGCCTCTCGGGATCCCAGTACTTC.

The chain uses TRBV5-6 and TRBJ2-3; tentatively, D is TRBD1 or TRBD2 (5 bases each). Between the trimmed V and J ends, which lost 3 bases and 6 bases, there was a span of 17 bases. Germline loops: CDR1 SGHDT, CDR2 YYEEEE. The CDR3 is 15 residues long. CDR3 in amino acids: CASSSGGRVLDTQYF. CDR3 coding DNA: TGTGCCAGCAGCTCCGGAGGCAGGGTTCTTGATACGCAGTATTTT.

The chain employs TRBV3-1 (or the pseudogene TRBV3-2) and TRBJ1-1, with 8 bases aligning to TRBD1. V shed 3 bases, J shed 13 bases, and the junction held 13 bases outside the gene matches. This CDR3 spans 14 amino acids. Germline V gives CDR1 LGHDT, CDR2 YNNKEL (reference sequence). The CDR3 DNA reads TGTGCCAGCAGCCATCTGACAGGGGCTCCATTGCTTTTCTTT. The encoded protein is CASSHLTGAPLLFF.

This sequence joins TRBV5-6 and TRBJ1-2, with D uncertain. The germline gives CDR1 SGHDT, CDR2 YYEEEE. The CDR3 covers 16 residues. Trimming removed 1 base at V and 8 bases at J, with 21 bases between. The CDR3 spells CASSLFVAYSLGGYTF. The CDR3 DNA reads TGTGCCAGCAGCTTGTTCGTCGCGTATAGCCTTGGAGGCTACACCTTC.

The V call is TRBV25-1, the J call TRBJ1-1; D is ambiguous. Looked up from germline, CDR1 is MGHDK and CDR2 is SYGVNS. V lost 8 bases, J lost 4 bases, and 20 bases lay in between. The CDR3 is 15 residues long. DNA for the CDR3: TGTGCCAGCGCCCCCAGAGACGGAATTCGCACTGAAGCTTTCTTT. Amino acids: CASAPRDGIRTEAFF.

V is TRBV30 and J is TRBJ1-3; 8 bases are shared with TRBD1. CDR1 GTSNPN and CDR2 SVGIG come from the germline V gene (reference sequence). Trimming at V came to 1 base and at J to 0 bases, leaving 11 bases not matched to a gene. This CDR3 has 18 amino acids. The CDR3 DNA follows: TGTGCCTGGAGTGGAGGGGCAGGGGGCCCCTTCTCTGGAAACACCATATATTTT. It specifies CAWSGGAGGPFSGNTIYF.

The CDR3 DNA follows: TGTGCCAGCAGCTTAAAACCGGGACTAGCGGGTTCCTACGAGCAGTACTTC. Amino acids: CASSLKPGLAGSYEQYF. The chain carries TRBV11-2 and TRBJ2-7, with TRBD2 matching over 12 bases. Germline trimming cut 2 bases from V and 1 base from J; bases unmatched to any gene: 6. Germline-derived CDR1 and CDR2 are SGHAT and FQNNGV. CDR3 length equals 17 residues.

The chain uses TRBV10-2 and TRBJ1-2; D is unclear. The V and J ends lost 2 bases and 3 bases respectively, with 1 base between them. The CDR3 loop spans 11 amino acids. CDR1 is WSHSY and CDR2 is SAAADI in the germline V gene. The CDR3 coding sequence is TGCGCCAGCAGTGAGGACTATGGCTACACCTTC. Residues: CASSEDYGYTF.

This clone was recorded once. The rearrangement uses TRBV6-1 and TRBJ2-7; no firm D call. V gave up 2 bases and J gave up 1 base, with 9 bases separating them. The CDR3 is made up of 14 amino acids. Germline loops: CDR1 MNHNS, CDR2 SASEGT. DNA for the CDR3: TGTGCCAGCAGTGAACCGGCACCTTCCTACGAGCAGTACTTC. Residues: CASSEPAPSYEQYF.

The CDR3: CSVGTGYSYEQYF. CDR3 DNA: TGCAGCGTCGGGACAGGGTATTCCTACGAGCAGTACTTC. The genes are TRBV29-1 and TRBJ2-7, with TRBD1 identical over 9 bases. Germline values: CDR1 SQVTM, CDR2 ANQGSEA. V was pared by 6 bases and J by 1 base, with 4 bases of the junction left unmatched. This CDR3 has 13 amino acids.

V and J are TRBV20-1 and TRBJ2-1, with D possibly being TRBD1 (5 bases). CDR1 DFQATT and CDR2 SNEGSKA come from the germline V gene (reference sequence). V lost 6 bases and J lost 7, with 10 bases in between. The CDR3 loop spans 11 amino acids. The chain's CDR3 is CSAVYRNEQFF. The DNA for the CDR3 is TGCAGTGCGGTATACAGGAATGAGCAGTTCTTC.